A single sample gave rise to the 16 T cell receptor beta chains below, sequenced in a study of T cell responses to AZD1222 COVID-19 vaccine (dated by TCRdb to about 2021). Library creation used the immunoSEQ multiplex PCR assay. TCRdb took over this immuneACCESS table, retaining in-frame rearrangements with V and J assigned. Such tables are incomplete; in checked studies, under half of the missing clones stem from an unresolved V gene, and the remainder is unexplained. In this sample the table shows over 100,000 clones, 85% to 95% of which occur a single time. Approximately 1.7% of the sample comes from the top ten. The intended sense of this specimen's time point label: baseline before first vaccination. The source was peripheral blood, collected on day 0 of AZD1222 vaccination. The receptors originated from an adult in good health.

The sample holds one count of this clone. This chain links TRBV9 with TRBJ1-2; D might be TRBD1 (5 bases). The germline V and J ends were trimmed by 4 bases and 4 bases, with 14 bases remaining between them. There are 14 residues in the CDR3. CDR1 and CDR2 (germline): SGDLS, YYNGEE. In DNA, the CDR3 is TGTGCCAGCAGCACCCCTACAGGTCCCTATGGCTACACCTTC. It is translated as CASSTPTGPYGYTF.

This chain joins TRBV11-3 and TRBJ2-1; TRBD2 matches at 12 bases. Germline V lookup: CDR1 SGHNT, CDR2 YENEEA. The CDR3 consists of 18 residues. Trimming cost V 2 bases and J 4 bases; bases outside gene matches: 9. CDR3 loop: CASSLTLSSGGGYNEQFF. CDR3 DNA sequence: TGTGCCAGCAGCTTAACACTGTCTAGCGGGGGGGGATACAATGAGCAGTTCTTC.

The J gene is TRBJ2-7, the V gene TRBV5-1; D ambiguous. There are 15 residues in the CDR3. Trimming pared 0 bases from V and 0 bases from J, leaving 10 bases between. Germline V CDR1 and CDR2: SGHRS, YFSETQ. The CDR3 is CASSLAGSNSYEQYF. CDR3 bases: TGCGCCAGCAGCTTGGCCGGATCCAACTCCTACGAGCAGTACTTC.

This sequence joins TRBV6-5 and TRBJ2-7; D remains ambiguous. V lost 2 bases and J 0 bases, leaving 8 bases between the germline ends. Germline values: CDR1 MNHEY, CDR2 SVGAGI. The CDR3 contains 14 residues. The CDR3 bases are TGTGCCAGCAGTTACGGTGTCAGCTCCTACGAGCAGTACTTC. Translated: CASSYGVSSYEQYF.

The CDR3 DNA reads as TGTGCCAGCAGCAAAGAGAGCGGGGAGGGGCACAATGAGCAGTTCTTC. It translates to CASSKESGEGHNEQFF. The chain couples TRBV21-1 to TRBJ2-1; TRBD2, the table's D call, was not compared with the DNA. TRBV21-1 corresponds to a pseudogene. The CDR3 runs to 16 residues.

This sequence joins TRBV25-1 and TRBJ1-2; possible D gene TRBD1, 5 bases. Per the germline V gene, CDR1 is MGHDK and CDR2 is SYGVNS. V lost 3 bases and J 4 bases, leaving 12 bases between the germline ends. The CDR3 has 14 amino acids. The DNA for the CDR3 is TGTGCCAGCAGTGATGTCGGGGGGTCCTATGGCTACACCTTC. Translation: CASSDVGGSYGYTF.

Remarks on this clone: The junction differs from germline at one of its ends, possibly a read error. This sequence joins TRBV28 and TRBJ1-4; D may be TRBD1 (5 bases). Germline CDR1 and CDR2: MDHEN and SYDVKM. This CDR3 spans 12 amino acids. The CDR3 DNA reads as TGTGCCAGCAGACGACCCCTCGGGACCAAAAACTTT. This codes for CASRRPLGTKNF.

The chain joins TRBV4-3 to TRBJ1-2; D gene unclear. The germline V gene encodes CDR1 LGHNA and CDR2 YSLEER. The CDR3 covers 14 residues. Trimming took off 1 base at V and 4 bases at J, with 10 bases between the two ends. In DNA, the CDR3 is TGCGCCAGCAGCCAAGCGGGCTCACTCTATGGCTACACCTTC. As protein: CASSQAGSLYGYTF.

The chain couples TRBV5-3 to TRBJ2-7, with D maybe TRBD2 (5 bases). TRBV5-3 is classed as an ORF, of uncertain function. There are 14 residues in the CDR3. V lost 0 bases and J lost 4, with 11 bases in between. The CDR3 loop is CARSLDGGEYEQYF. The CDR3 DNA is TGTGCCAGAAGCTTGGATGGAGGTGAGTACGAGCAGTACTTC.

The CDR3 loop is CASSPDRGDLSYNEQFF. The CDR3 DNA follows: TGTGCCAGCAGTCCGGACAGGGGTGACCTCTCCTACAATGAGCAGTTCTTC. The J gene is TRBJ2-1, the V gene TRBV6-6; 9 bases fit TRBD1. This CDR3 region has 17 residues. The trim removed 5 bases at V and 0 bases at J, leaving 8 bases unmatched. CDR1 is MNHNY and CDR2 is SVGAGI in the germline V gene (reference sequence).

V and J are TRBV18 and TRBJ1-1; 11 bases agree with TRBD1. The CDR3 has 14 amino acids. Germline loops: CDR1 KGHSH, CDR2 LQKENI. Trimming at V came to 5 bases and at J to 6 bases, leaving 5 bases not matched to a gene. This CDR3 reads CASSVDRGQSEAFF. As DNA, the CDR3 is TGTGCCAGCTCAGTGGACAGGGGGCAATCTGAAGCTTTCTTT. The full variable domain, its missing parts supplied by reference TRBV18 and TRBJ1-1, is NAGVMQNPRHLVRRRGQEARLRCSPMKGHSHVYWYRQLPEEGLKFMVYLQKENIIDESGMPKERFSAEFPKEGPSILRIQQVVRGDSAAYFCASSVDRGQSEAFFGQGTRLTVV.

This clone came up once. The V gene is TRBV6-4, the J gene TRBJ2-3, with D possibly matching TRBD2 (6 bases). Germline CDR1 and CDR2: MRHNA and SNTAGT. Between the trimmed V and J ends, which lost 5 bases and 2 bases, there was a span of 11 bases. CDR3 length: 14 residues. As DNA, the CDR3 is TGTGCCAGCAGTTTAGCGGATACCACAGATACGCAGTATTTT. It specifies CASSLADTTDTQYF.

The DNA for the CDR3 is TGTGCCAGCAGCGAGACAGGGTGGGGCACTGAAGCTTTCTTT. Translated: CASSETGWGTEAFF. The chain combines TRBV27 with TRBJ1-1; 7 bases line up with TRBD1. The V segment lost 6 bases and the J segment 4 bases; nucleotides outside the gene matches: 8. The V gene's germline CDR1 is MNHEY and CDR2 SMNVEV (reference sequence). This CDR3 comprises 14 residues.

In its sample, this clone was seen once. This chain links TRBV2 with TRBJ1-2, with D unresolved. Germline V gene lookup returns CDR1 SNHLY and CDR2 FYNNEI. This CDR3 is 14 amino acids long. The V end lost 1 base, the J end lost 3 bases, and 9 bases lay between the germline ends. CDR3 residues: CASSEGPVDYGYTF. CDR3 DNA: TGTGCCAGCAGTGAAGGACCCGTCGACTATGGCTACACCTTC.

The rearrangement joins TRBV6-2 or TRBV6-3 to TRBJ2-7; possibly TRBD1 or TRBD2 for D (5 bases each). The CDR3 loop spans 13 amino acids. In germline, CDR1 is MNHEY, CDR2 SVGEGT. V was clipped by 6 bases and J by 3 bases, with 12 bases between them. CDR3 coding DNA: TGTGCCAGCAGCTATACTAGGGGCTACGAGCAGTACGTC. It yields the protein CASSYTRGYEQYV.

The chain couples TRBV18 to TRBJ2-1, with D possibly being TRBD1 or TRBD2 (5 bases each). V lost 6 bases and J lost 10, with 19 bases in between. CDR1 and CDR2 (germline): KGHSH, LQKENI. The CDR3 sequence is 14 residues long. The CDR3 is CASSHPGTPNEQFF. CDR3 DNA: TGTGCCAGCTCTCACCCCGGGACGCCAAACGAGCAGTTCTTC.